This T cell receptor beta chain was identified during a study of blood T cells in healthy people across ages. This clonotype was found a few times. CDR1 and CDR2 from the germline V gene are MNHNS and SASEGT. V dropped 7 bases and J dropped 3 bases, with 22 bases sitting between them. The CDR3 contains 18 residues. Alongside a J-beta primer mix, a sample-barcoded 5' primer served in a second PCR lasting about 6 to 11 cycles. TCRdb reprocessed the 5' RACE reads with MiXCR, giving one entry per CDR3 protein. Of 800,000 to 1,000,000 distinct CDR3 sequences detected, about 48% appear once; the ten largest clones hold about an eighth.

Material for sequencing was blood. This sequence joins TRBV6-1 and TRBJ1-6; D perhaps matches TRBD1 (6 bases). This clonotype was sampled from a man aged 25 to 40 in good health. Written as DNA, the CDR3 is TGTGCCAGCACCAAACCGAGGGGGGACCAGCACTATAATTCACCCCTCCACTTT. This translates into CASTKPRGDQHYNSPLHF.